A single sample is the source of the 26 T cell receptor beta chains below, sequenced in a study of T cells in Graves' hyperthyroidism and ophthalmopathy. Amplified TCR beta CDR3 regions came from RNA transcripts. During a first-round RT-PCR of the TCR CDR3, the HTBI primer set was used. TCRdb ran MiXCR on the multiplex PCR reads and lists one entry per CDR3 protein. This table has around 700,000 distinct CDR3 sequences, roughly a sixth appearing once. The specimen sequenced was blood. The receptors shown here come from a woman aged 50 to 65 with Graves' hyperthyroidism that later progressed to Graves' ophthalmopathy.

The rearrangement uses TRBV20-1 and TRBJ2-1, with D perhaps given as TRBD1 or TRBD2 (5 bases each). Trimming removed 5 bases from V and 7 bases from J, with 9 bases in between. The CDR3 runs to 11 residues. The germline gives CDR1 DFQATT, CDR2 SNEGSKA (reference sequence). CDR3 in DNA: TGCAGTGCTCGGGGCCAAAATGAGCAGTTCTTC. This gives the protein CSARGQNEQFF.

This clonotype was counted ten times or more. The chain employs TRBV7-9 and TRBJ1-4; TRBD1 might be the D (6 bases). The V and J ends lost 5 bases and 7 bases respectively, with 17 bases between them. The CDR3 contains 15 residues. Germline values: CDR1 SEHNR, CDR2 FQNEAQ (reference sequence). The CDR3 spells CASSPVVDSGEKLFF. Written as DNA, the CDR3 is TGTGCCAGCAGCCCTGTCGTGGACAGCGGTGAAAAACTGTTTTTT.

This clonotype has ten or more counts. The J gene is TRBJ1-5, the V gene TRBV7-8; 7 nucleotides match TRBD1. With 1 base clipped from V and 7 bases from J, the junction kept 4 bases outside the gene matches. Per germline, CDR1 SGHVS and CDR2 FQNEAQ. This CDR3 has 14 amino acids. The CDR3 DNA sequence: TGTGCCAGCAGCTTAGAAGGGGGCCGACAGCCCCAGCATTTT. This gives the protein CASSLEGGRQPQHF.

The sample holds many counts of this clonotype. The chain carries TRBV6-1 and TRBJ1-2, with a tentative D call TRBD1 (5 bases). The CDR3 totals 14 residues. Looked up from germline, CDR1 is MNHNS and CDR2 is SASEGT. V lost 6 bases, J lost 2 bases, and 13 bases lay in between. CDR3 bases: TGTGCCAGCAGCCGGGGACGGCTGAACTATGGCTACACCTTC. Translating gives CASSRGRLNYGYTF.

This clonotype was recorded a few times. The chain recombines TRBV12-3 or TRBV12-4 with TRBJ1-6; D not certain. This CDR3 contains 14 residues. V was pared by 3 bases and J by 9 bases, with 12 bases between. The CDR3 bases are TGTGCCAGCAGTTTGAGTAGGTTTAGTTCACCCCTCCACTTT. Translation: CASSLSRFSSPLHF.

CDR3 sequence: CASSYPGPQNTEAFF. The CDR3 DNA reads as TGTGCCAGCAGTTACCCGGGTCCACAGAACACTGAAGCTTTCTTT. This chain uses TRBV6-2 or TRBV6-3 with TRBJ1-1; D is ambiguous. Germline V lookup: CDR1 MNHEY, CDR2 SVGEGT. Trimming pared 2 bases from V and 1 base from J, leaving 11 bases between. The CDR3 covers 15 residues.

This clonotype has ten or more counts. The chain carries TRBV12-5 and TRBJ2-3; D not resolved. Trimming left V 1 base short and J 6 bases short, with 8 bases between. There are 13 residues in the CDR3. Looked up from germline, CDR1 is LGHNT and CDR2 is FRNRAP. The CDR3 loop reads CASGLEASDTQYF. CDR3 bases: TGTGCTAGTGGTTTGGAAGCTTCGGATACGCAGTATTTT.

This clonotype was observed a handful of times. The V and J genes are TRBV5-1 and TRBJ2-5, with TRBD2 identical over 7 bases. Trimming removed 6 bases from V and 3 bases from J; junction bases left unmatched: 8. This CDR3 region has 14 residues. CDR1 and CDR2 from the germline V gene are SGHRS and YFSETQ. CDR3 sequence (DNA): TGCGCCAGCAAAACGGGGGGACGGGAAGAGACCCAGTACTTC. It is translated as CASKTGGREETQYF.

This clonotype was detected a few times. The gene calls are TRBV7-6 and TRBJ1-3; 9 bases fit TRBD1. The CDR3 is 16 amino acids. V shed 4 bases, J shed 4 bases, and the junction held 8 bases outside the gene matches. The V gene's germline CDR1 is SGHVS and CDR2 FNYEAQ. CDR3 sequence (DNA): TGTGCCAGCAGCTCCCGGACAGGGGAGGAGGGAAACACCATATATTTT. It codes for CASSSRTGEEGNTIYF.

This clonotype was seen at least ten times. The chain is built from TRBV2 and TRBJ1-5; D gene uncertain. Germline V lookup: CDR1 SNHLY, CDR2 FYNNEI. This CDR3 has 13 amino acids. V lost 8 bases to trimming and J lost 3 bases, with 11 bases between them. This CDR3 reads CASQTGFNQPQHF. Here the CDR3 DNA reads TGTGCCAGCCAAACGGGGTTCAATCAGCCCCAGCATTTT.

This clonotype was recorded many times. The CDR3 DNA sequence: TGTGCCAGCAGTTACGCCCGACTAGCCCACTCCTACAATGAGCAGTTCTTC. Translation gives CASSYARLAHSYNEQFF. The chain links TRBV6-6 to TRBJ2-1, with 7 positions matching TRBD2. V was clipped by 2 bases and J by 0 bases; unmatched bases: 7. This CDR3 contains 17 residues. The germline gives CDR1 MNHNY, CDR2 SVGAGI (reference sequence).

V is TRBV9 and J is TRBJ1-2; 7 bases fit TRBD1. The CDR3 length is 18 residues. After removal of 0 bases from V and 0 bases from J, the junction contained 11 bases not matched to a gene. The germline V gene has CDR1 SGDLS and CDR2 YYNGEE. As DNA, the CDR3 is TGTGCCAGCAGCGTAGCCCCAGGTTGGGACAGCTCTAACTATGGCTACACCTTC. It specifies CASSVAPGWDSSNYGYTF.

V is TRBV25-1 and J is TRBJ1-1; D ambiguous. The V end lost 6 bases, the J end lost 0 bases, and 11 bases lay between the germline ends. Per the germline V gene, CDR1 is MGHDK and CDR2 is SYGVNS. The CDR3 covers 14 residues. The CDR3 DNA reads TGTGCCAGCAGGACCGCCGAGGTGAACACTGAAGCTTTCTTT. Protein sequence: CASRTAEVNTEAFF.

This clonotype was counted at least ten times. The CDR3 bases are TGTGCCAGCAGCTTATGGCCGGGAAACACTGAAGCTTTCTTT. Its translation is CASSLWPGNTEAFF. This rearrangement joins TRBV7-2 to TRBJ1-1; D is uncertain. V lost 2 bases and J 2 bases, leaving 9 bases between the germline ends. Germline V CDR1 and CDR2: SGHTA, FQGNSA. The CDR3 contains 14 residues.

The chain joins TRBV5-4 to TRBJ2-1, with 7 positions matching TRBD2. The V gene end was trimmed by 1 base and the J gene end by 7 bases; junction bases not matched to a gene: 8. The CDR3 is 15 residues long. Germline CDR1 SGHNT, CDR2 YYREEE (reference sequence). The CDR3 protein is CASSLLSGRVNEQFF. DNA for the CDR3: TGTGCCAGCAGCTTGCTTAGTGGGAGGGTTAATGAGCAGTTCTTC. The full variable domain, its missing parts supplied by reference TRBV5-4 and TRBJ2-1, is ETGVTQSPTHLIKTRGQQVTLRCSSQSGHNTVSWYQQALGQGPQFIFQYYREEENGRGNFPPRFSGLQFPNYSSELNVNALELDDSALYLCASSLLSGRVNEQFFGPGTRLTVL.

The chain combines TRBV4-1 with TRBJ1-2; D is possibly TRBD1 (5 bases). The CDR3 is 14 amino acids. Germline lookup yields CDR1 MGHRA and CDR2 YSYEKL. The V end lost 2 bases, the J end lost 3 bases, and 10 bases lay between the germline ends. As DNA, the CDR3 is TGCGCCAGCAGCCAATTGGGGGGAGACTATGGCTACACCTTC. Its protein is CASSQLGGDYGYTF.

The V call is TRBV5-5, the J call TRBJ2-7, with 12 nucleotides matching TRBD2. Germline V CDR1 and CDR2: SGHKS, YYEKEE (reference sequence). The V and J ends lost 5 bases and 4 bases, in that order; junction bases with no gene match: 4. This CDR3 region has 14 residues. DNA of the CDR3: TGTGCCAGCAGAGCTAGCGGGGGGGGGTACGAGCAGTACTTC. It is translated as CASRASGGGYEQYF.

V gene TRBV7-9 combines with J gene TRBJ1-2, with TRBD1 as a possible D gene (6 bases). The germline gives CDR1 SEHNR, CDR2 FQNEAQ (reference sequence). V lost 8 bases, J lost 0 bases, and 16 bases lay in between. The length of the CDR3 is 15 residues. The DNA of the CDR3 is TGTGCCAGCGAGGGGGGGACACCAGCTAACTATGGCTACACCTTC. Translation gives CASEGGTPANYGYTF.

This clonotype was counted only a few times. The chain employs TRBV12-5 and TRBJ2-1, with no clear D. CDR3 length equals 12 residues. Germline values: CDR1 LGHNT, CDR2 FRNRAP. V was trimmed by 5 bases and J by 7 bases, leaving 9 bases between them. Written as DNA, the CDR3 is TGTGCTAGTGGTGAAGCATCGAATGAGCAGTTCTTC. It is translated as CASGEASNEQFF.

In nucleotides, the CDR3 is TGTGCCAGCAGCTACCTTATGACAGGGGTGGGTCAGCCCCAGCATTTT. This encodes CASSYLMTGVGQPQHF. V and J are TRBV7-8 and TRBJ1-5, with 8 bases lining up with TRBD1. With 4 bases clipped from V and 6 bases from J, the junction kept 11 bases outside the gene matches. The CDR3 is 16 amino acids. Per the germline V gene, CDR1 is SGHVS and CDR2 is FQNEAQ.

This clonotype appeared many times. V usage is TRBV7-9 and J usage is TRBJ1-5; tentatively, D is TRBD1 (6 bases). This CDR3 region has 14 residues. Per the germline V gene, CDR1 is SEHNR and CDR2 is FQNEAQ (reference sequence). Trimming took off 11 bases at V and 4 bases at J, with 18 bases between the two ends. DNA for the CDR3: TGTGCCCCAACTCCAGGGGATCTGAATCAGCCCCAGCATTTT. Its protein product is CAPTPGDLNQPQHF.

This clonotype has a count of ten or more. The chain couples TRBV12-3 or TRBV12-4 to TRBJ1-2, with TRBD1 as a possible D gene (6 bases). The CDR3 loop spans 13 amino acids. V was pared by 6 bases and J by 4 bases, with 12 bases between. The CDR3 spells CASSPDSLYGYTF. CDR3 DNA: TGTGCCAGCAGCCCGGACAGTCTCTATGGCTACACCTTC.

The V call is TRBV12-3 or TRBV12-4, the J call TRBJ1-1, with TRBD1 identical over 7 bases. The V segment lost 5 bases and the J segment 11 bases; nucleotides outside the gene matches: 11. The CDR3 is made up of 13 amino acids. The CDR3 protein is CASSATGRISAFF. The CDR3 DNA sequence: TGTGCCAGCAGTGCGACAGGGAGGATTTCGGCTTTCTTT.

The sample holds many counts of this clonotype. V usage is TRBV5-1 and J usage is TRBJ1-1; D remains ambiguous. This CDR3 region has 15 residues. Germline CDR1 and CDR2: SGHRS and YFSETQ. Trimming pared 0 bases from V and 4 bases from J, leaving 13 bases between. CDR3 loop: CASSLDIGRVTEAFF. The CDR3 bases are TGCGCCAGCAGCTTGGATATAGGGCGGGTCACTGAAGCTTTCTTT.

Note on this clonotype: This may arise from a read error, as a much more abundant clone is one base away. This chain uses TRBV5-1 with TRBJ2-3; tentative D call: TRBD1 (5 bases). V shed 0 bases and J shed 4 bases, with 24 bases lying between them. The CDR3 is 19 amino acids. Germline values: CDR1 SGHRS, CDR2 YFSETQ. The CDR3 reads CASSLVVSRGPADSDTQYF. Written as DNA, the CDR3 is TGCGCCAGCAGCTTGGTGGTTAGTAGGGGCCCCGCCGACTCAGATACGCAGTATTTT.

This clonotype was counted a single time. V usage is TRBV20-1 and J usage is TRBJ1-4; D remains ambiguous. The germline V and J ends were trimmed by 3 bases and 7 bases, with 9 bases remaining between them. Germline lookup yields CDR1 DFQATT and CDR2 SNEGSKA (reference sequence). CDR3 length: 12 amino acids. This chain's CDR3 is CSASSEGEKLFF. CDR3 DNA sequence: TGCAGTGCTAGTAGCGAGGGTGAAAAACTGTTTTTT.